These 5 T cell receptor beta chains originate from one sample sequenced in a study of CD4+ T cells in melanoma. The assay was immunoSEQ multiplex PCR, and TCRdb's table has in-frame clones only and misses some. The data contain 50,000 to 60,000 clones, about 70% of them singletons. The specimen sequenced was tumor tissue. These receptors all stem from a human donor with melanoma.

The chain couples TRBV5-1 to TRBJ1-6; D might be TRBD1 (6 bases). CDR1 and CDR2 (germline): SGHRS, YFSETQ. Trimming took off 7 bases at V and 8 bases at J, with 16 bases between the two ends. There are 14 residues in the CDR3. CDR3 bases: TGCGCCAGCCCCCCGGGGGGGCTTGATTCACCCCTCCACTTT. Residues: CASPPGGLDSPLHF.

This clone was recorded at least ten times. The chain links TRBV13 to TRBJ2-1; TRBD1 matches at 8 bases. This CDR3 has 15 residues. The germline V gene encodes CDR1 PRHDT and CDR2 FYEKMQ (reference sequence). Trimming removed 1 base from V and 1 base from J; junction bases left unmatched: 0. DNA for the CDR3: TGTGCCAGCAGCTTAGACAGGGGGTCCTACAATGAGCAGTTCTTC. Residues: CASSLDRGSYNEQFF.

The V gene is TRBV7-2, the J gene TRBJ2-1, with TRBD2 matching 8 bases. The trim removed 7 bases at V and 7 bases at J, leaving 9 bases unmatched. This CDR3 spans 14 amino acids. CDR1 SGHTA and CDR2 FQGNSA come from the germline V gene. The CDR3 DNA is TGTGCCAGCACCCTTCGGGGGGGTCGGAATGAGCAGTTCTTC. It specifies CASTLRGGRNEQFF.

This chain connects TRBV28 to TRBJ1-1; tentative D call: TRBD1 (6 bases). CDR1 is MDHEN, CDR2 SYDVKM, per germline. V was pared by 4 bases and J by 11 bases, with 14 bases between. CDR3 length: 12 amino acids. The CDR3: CASSSWTVAAFF. The CDR3 bases are TGTGCCAGCAGTTCTTGGACAGTAGCCGCTTTCTTT. The complete variable domain, with remaining parts taken from reference TRBV28 and TRBJ1-1, reads DVKVTQSSRYLVKRTGEKVFLECVQDMDHENMFWYRQDPGLGLRLIYFSYDVKMKEKGDIPEGYSVSREKKERFSLILESASTNQTSMYLCASSSWTVAAFFGQGTRLTVV.

There are many counts of this clone. This chain connects TRBV28 to TRBJ1-4; D is ambiguous. Germline V gives CDR1 MDHEN, CDR2 SYDVKM. The CDR3 loop spans 14 amino acids. Trimming stripped 4 bases from V and 4 bases from J, with 10 bases between. CDR3 nucleotides: TGTGCCAGCAGTTCCGTGGACCTTAATGAAAAACTGTTTTTT. Amino acids: CASSSVDLNEKLFF.